The source of this TCR beta chain is a study of regulatory T cells in long-lasting Graves disease. About the research overall: Graves' disease counted as persistent after over 5 years of antithyroid drugs with positive TSH receptor antibodies. General study points: Preferential use of TRBV28, TRBJ1-2 and TRBJ2-5 was seen in persistent disease.

Trimming removed 0 bases from V and 7 bases from J; junction bases left unmatched: 3. Germline V gene data show CDR1 as SGHAT and CDR2 as FQNNGV. This CDR3 is 13 amino acids long. The sample holds many counts of this clonotype. Its cognate antigen is unknown. With iRepertoire HTBI primers and Arm-PCR of CDR3 regions, TCR beta libraries were built. MiXCR, run by TCRdb on the multiplex PCR reads, gives a single entry per CDR3 protein. The sample shows around 460,000 distinct CDR3 sequences, roughly 21% of them seen only once. As to time point: persistent/refractory GD, antithyroid drugs over 5 years with positive TRAb. With RNA extracted from PBMCs as input, the TCR library was made.

This clonotype was sampled from a female donor with Graves disease. The specimen was peripheral blood mononuclear cells (PBMCs), collected when the disease was refractory, from a patient treated with antithyroid drugs. This rearrangement joins TRBV11-2 to TRBJ2-7; 7 positions agree with TRBD2. The CDR3 sequence is CASSLEAGWEQYF. The CDR3 DNA follows: TGTGCCAGCAGCTTAGAAGCGGGGTGGGAGCAGTACTTC.